The 8 T cell receptor beta chains presented below share a single source sample, sequenced in a study of beta chain features in type 1 diabetes. Findings and limits, study-wide: Shortening of TCRB CDR3s, moderate but significant, appeared in all four CD4+ subsets of Type 1 diabetes patients.

The sequenced template was cDNA made from the entire isolated RNA. Using immunoSEQ multiplex PCR, the repertoire was profiled, and TCRdb retains in-frame clones only, with some absent. Of a few hundred thousand clones in the sample, over 8.5% were seen once. These receptors have no known antigen. Sample: central memory CD4+ T cells from blood. These receptors came from a man younger than 45 with type 1 diabetes.

Many counts were recorded for this clone. The chain uses TRBV21-1 and TRBJ2-7; the table's D call of TRBD2 was not tested on the DNA. TRBV21-1 is deemed a pseudogene. The CDR3 length is 14 residues. CDR3 in amino acids: CATGLAGRRDEQYF. The CDR3 coding sequence is TGTGCCACCGGACTAGCGGGCCGCCGGGACGAGCAGTACTTC.

CDR3 protein: CASSYSRGYEQYF. CDR3 nucleotides: TGTGCCAGCAGTTACTCGAGGGGCTACGAGCAGTACTTC. The chain is built from TRBV6-5 and TRBJ2-5; D could derive from TRBD1 or TRBD2 (5 bases each). The J call may be faulty, since TRBJ2-7 better matches the DNA end. Germline CDR1 MNHEY, CDR2 SVGAGI. This CDR3 comprises 13 residues.

This clone was counted between two and nine times. V and J are TRBV9 and TRBJ2-1; 7 positions agree with TRBD2. Unmatched junction bases numbered 4, after V lost 4 bases and J lost 6 bases. Germline CDR1 and CDR2: SGDLS and YYNGEE. This CDR3 is 13 amino acids long. The CDR3 protein is CASSQGLGNEQFF. Written as DNA, the CDR3 is TGTGCCAGCAGCCAAGGACTAGGCAATGAGCAGTTCTTC. Full variable domain (outside the CDR3, taken from reference TRBV9 and TRBJ2-1): DSGVTQTPKHLITATGQRVTLRCSPRSGDLSVYWYQQSLDQGLQFLIQYYNGEERAKGNILERFSAQQFPDLHSELNLSSLELGDSALYFCASSQGLGNEQFFGPGTRLTVL.

This clone was detected ten times or more. V usage is TRBV7-9 and J usage is TRBJ1-2; a possible D gene is TRBD1 (5 bases). Germline V gives CDR1 SEHNR, CDR2 FQNEAQ (reference sequence). The CDR3 length is 15 residues. Trimming stripped 1 base from V and 2 bases from J, with 11 bases between. The CDR3 loop reads CASSLGSAGNYGYTF. CDR3 nucleotides: TGTGCCAGCAGCTTAGGATCGGCAGGGAACTATGGCTACACCTTC. Combining the CDR3 with reference TRBV7-9 and TRBJ1-2 gives the whole variable domain DTGVSQNPRHKITKRGQNVTFRCDPISEHNRLYWYRQTLGQGPEFLTYFQNEAQLEKSRLLSDRFSAERPKGSFSTLEIQRTEQGDSAMYLCASSLGSAGNYGYTFGSGTRLTVV.

The table lists this clone with a few counts. The CDR3 is CASSLPVSGANVLTF. CDR3 sequence (DNA): TGTGCCAGCAGCTTACCCGTCTCTGGGGCCAACGTCCTGACTTTC. The rearrangement uses TRBV11-3 and TRBJ2-6; D call uncertain. Germline values: CDR1 SGHNT, CDR2 YENEEA. The CDR3 runs to 15 residues. With 2 bases removed from V and 0 bases from J, the gap between germline ends came to 5 bases.

This clone was seen only a few times. J is TRBJ2-1 and V is TRBV20-1; the D is unclear. CDR1 is DFQATT and CDR2 is SNEGSKA in the germline V gene (reference sequence). The CDR3 is made up of 10 amino acids. Trimming took 1 base from V and 8 from J, leaving 3 bases between them. The CDR3 sequence: CSARGYEQFF. The CDR3 region has the DNA TGCAGTGCTAGAGGATATGAGCAGTTCTTC.

This chain connects TRBV6-1 to TRBJ2-2; 9 bases line up with TRBD1. The CDR3 is 15 residues long. Germline CDR1 reads MNHNS; CDR2 reads SASEGT. V was pared by 5 bases and J by 3 bases, with 4 bases of the junction left unmatched. The chain's CDR3 is CASSNDRGYTGELFF. CDR3 DNA sequence: TGTGCCAGCAGTAATGACAGGGGGTACACCGGGGAGCTGTTTTTT.

A few counts support this clone. The chain uses TRBV27 and TRBJ2-7; TRBD2 aligns across 7 bases. The CDR3 totals 15 residues. J was trimmed by 5 bases and V by 6 bases; bases with no gene match: 13. Looked up from germline, CDR1 is MNHEY and CDR2 is SMNVEV (reference sequence). CDR3 protein: CASSHQRGGANEQYF. CDR3 DNA: TGTGCCAGCAGCCATCAGCGGGGAGGGGCCAACGAGCAGTACTTC.